This T cell receptor (beta chain) appears in the sequencing data of a study of T cell repertoires in cytomegalovirus infection. Study results and caveats: Dominant in the ex vivo response were TCR beta clonotypes restricted by HLA-C and specific for CMV.

Note on this clonotype: Its cognate antigen is unknown.

CDR1 is LNHDA and CDR2 is SQIVND in the germline V gene (reference sequence). V shed 4 bases, J shed 4 bases, and the junction held 8 bases outside the gene matches. This CDR3 comprises 16 residues. TCRdb ran MiXCR on the reads and lists one entry per CDR3 protein. This sample has about 270,000 distinct CDR3 sequences, with 20% to 25% found just once. This TCR was recovered from a human donor in good health (CMV status not recorded). Some clones in this sample may be carry-over from other donors' samples. This chain joins TRBV19 and TRBJ2-3; 10 bases are shared with TRBD2. The sample consisted of cultured PBMCs, taken from culture after CMV antigen stimulation. The CDR3 DNA is TGTGCCAGTAGTACCGCCGGGACTAGCGAGGCAGATACGCAGTATTTT. This translates into CASSTAGTSEADTQYF.